One sample yielded the 19 T cell receptor beta chains listed below, sequenced in a study of response to subunit inactivated influenza vaccine. One entry per CDR3 protein, called by TCRdb with MiXCR from the RT-PCR reads. Among around 580,000 distinct CDR3 sequences, roughly 12% were seen once, and the ten largest hold about 9.4%. The sample was PBMCs from blood, taken on the day of vaccination. Receptor source: a man in his fifties or sixties who received an inactivated influenza vaccine.

This clonotype has a count of ten or more. J is TRBJ2-5 and V is TRBV20-1; the match to TRBD2 covers 10 bases. The germline V gene has CDR1 DFQATT and CDR2 SNEGSKA (reference sequence). This CDR3 is 16 amino acids long. Trimming took 3 bases from V and 5 from J; bases not matched to a gene: 12. This CDR3 reads CSARDLRTSGGETQYF. The DNA for the CDR3 is TGCAGTGCTAGGGACCTACGGACTAGCGGAGGGGAGACCCAGTACTTC.

The V gene is TRBV20-1, the J gene TRBJ2-4, with no clear D. Trimming stripped 6 bases from V and 0 bases from J, with 12 bases between. In germline, CDR1 is DFQATT, CDR2 SNEGSKA (reference sequence). CDR3 length equals 14 residues. The CDR3 loop is CSATPPAAKNIQYF. CDR3 nucleotides: TGCAGTGCCACCCCCCCAGCAGCCAAAAACATTCAGTACTTC.

This clonotype was seen a handful of times. The J gene is TRBJ2-7, the V gene TRBV7-2; 7 bases fit TRBD1. Germline trimming cut 0 bases from V and 3 bases from J; bases unmatched to any gene: 8. Germline CDR1 reads SGHTA; CDR2 reads FQGNSA. CDR3 length equals 16 residues. In nucleotides, the CDR3 is TGTGCCAGCAGCTTAGCTTACAGGACAGGTGACTACGAGCAGTACTTC. It is translated as CASSLAYRTGDYEQYF.

The rearrangement uses TRBV28 and TRBJ1-5; the match to TRBD1 covers 8 bases. The germline V gene has CDR1 MDHEN and CDR2 SYDVKM. The CDR3 extends over 15 amino acids. J gave up 4 bases and V 4 bases, and 6 bases lay outside the gene matches. The CDR3 loop is CASSWTGSSNQPQHF. CDR3 in DNA: TGTGCCAGCAGTTGGACAGGGTCAAGTAATCAGCCCCAGCATTTT.

In this sample, this clonotype turned up a few times. The J gene is TRBJ2-1, the V gene TRBV7-2; maybe TRBD2 (5 bases). V lost 2 bases to trimming and J lost 2 bases, with 7 bases between them. The CDR3 length is 14 residues. Germline CDR1 is SGHTA and CDR2 is FQGNSA. The CDR3 here is CASSLQRTYNEQFF. The CDR3 DNA follows: TGTGCCAGCAGCTTACAGCGGACCTACAATGAGCAGTTCTTC.

In the case of this clonotype: One end of the junction fails to match germline, which may point to a read error. CDR3 region: CACSGTQGKGTDTQYF. The DNA of the CDR3 is TGTGCCTGCAGCGGTACCCAGGGCAAGGGCACAGATACGCAGTATTTT. This chain connects TRBV7-4 to TRBJ2-3; the D gene could be TRBD1 or TRBD2 (5 bases each). Germline V gives CDR1 SGHVT, CDR2 SQSDAQ. The CDR3 totals 16 residues.

At least ten counts were recorded for this clonotype. The genes are TRBV4-1 and TRBJ2-7, with TRBD1 matching 7 bases. Germline CDR1 MGHRA, CDR2 YSYEKL. This CDR3 contains 17 residues. V shed 0 bases and J 1 base; nucleotides not matched to a gene: 9. The CDR3 sequence: CASSQDLDRLTSYEQYF. In nucleotides, the CDR3 is TGCGCCAGCAGCCAAGACTTGGACAGGCTGACATCCTACGAGCAGTACTTC.

This clonotype was seen at least ten times. The CDR3 bases are TGTGCCAGCAGTTTATGGCCTCGCGGGGGGATAGTAGATACGCAGTATTTT. Translated: CASSLWPRGGIVDTQYF. V gene TRBV12-3 or TRBV12-4 combines with J gene TRBJ2-3; 8 positions agree with TRBD2. This CDR3 is built from 17 residues. The V gene end was trimmed by 2 bases and the J gene end by 5 bases; junction bases not matched to a gene: 12.

This clonotype was counted only a few times. The chain uses TRBV27 and TRBJ2-7; TRBD2 aligns across 12 bases. With V trimmed by 5 bases and J by 0 bases, 8 bases remained unmatched. The CDR3 is 17 residues long. Germline assignment: CDR1 MNHEY and CDR2 SMNVEV (reference sequence). The CDR3 DNA is TGTGCCAGCAGTACCCCGGGACTAGCGGGTAACTCCTACGAGCAGTACTTC. As protein: CASSTPGLAGNSYEQYF.

The CDR3 sequence: CASSPGTSGRGEQFF. The CDR3 DNA follows: TGCGCCAGCAGCCCCGGGACTAGCGGGAGGGGTGAGCAGTTCTTC. The genes are TRBV5-1 and TRBJ2-1; 16 nucleotides line up with TRBD2. Germline V gene lookup returns CDR1 SGHRS and CDR2 YFSETQ. CDR3 length: 15 amino acids. The J segment lost 9 bases and the V segment lost 4 bases, leaving 4 bases of the junction unmatched.

This clonotype occurred many times. The rearrangement joins TRBV27 to TRBJ1-3; D gene uncertain. Trimming pared 7 bases from V and 0 bases from J, leaving 10 bases between. The CDR3 covers 14 residues. CDR1 is MNHEY and CDR2 is SMNVEV in the germline V gene (reference sequence). This CDR3 reads CASKSVSSGNTIYF. CDR3 nucleotide sequence: TGTGCCAGCAAGAGCGTGAGCTCTGGAAACACCATATATTTT.

The V and J genes are TRBV20-1 and TRBJ2-7; 8 bases are shared with TRBD2. Trimming removed 3 bases from V and 4 bases from J; junction bases left unmatched: 11. This CDR3 has 15 amino acids. The germline V gene encodes CDR1 DFQATT and CDR2 SNEGSKA (reference sequence). The CDR3 protein is CSARVVSGSLYEQYF. In DNA form, the CDR3 reads TGCAGTGCTAGGGTCGTCAGCGGGAGCCTTTACGAGCAGTACTTC.

This clonotype was counted a few times. The chain is built from TRBV12-3 or TRBV12-4 and TRBJ2-7, with D possibly matching TRBD1 (6 bases). Trimming cost V 6 bases and J 3 bases, with 12 bases left between them. The CDR3 loop spans 13 amino acids. For the CDR3, the DNA is TGTGCCAGCAGCCGACAGGTAATCTACGAGCAGTACTTC. It yields the protein CASSRQVIYEQYF.

This clonotype was counted only a few times. The chain uses TRBV7-2 and TRBJ1-2; 8 bases agree with TRBD1. Germline V gene data show CDR1 as SGHTA and CDR2 as FQGNSA. The ends lost 5 bases at V and 7 bases at J; junction bases unmatched: 15. The CDR3 is made up of 16 amino acids. The CDR3 DNA reads as TGTGCCAGCAGCCGGACAGGGAGCCTTTCTATGAGTGGCTACACCTTC. Translated, it gives CASSRTGSLSMSGYTF.

The V gene is TRBV20-1, the J gene TRBJ2-2; the D is unclear. Trimming removed 6 bases at V and 4 bases at J, with 9 bases between. The CDR3 length is 12 residues. Looked up from germline, CDR1 is DFQATT and CDR2 is SNEGSKA (reference sequence). Here the CDR3 reads CSASRSTGELFF. CDR3 nucleotides: TGCAGTGCCTCTAGGAGCACCGGGGAGCTGTTTTTT.

This clonotype was observed a few times. This chain uses TRBV4-3 with TRBJ2-5; D is ambiguous. The CDR3 covers 14 residues. Germline V gene sequence: CDR1 LGHNA, CDR2 YSLEER. V shed 0 bases and J shed 9 bases, with 14 bases lying between them. CDR3 nucleotide sequence: TGCGCCAGCAGCCAAGAATTCACACTATTTCCCCAGTACTTC. It encodes CASSQEFTLFPQYF.

The genes are TRBV27 and TRBJ2-7; 8 positions agree with TRBD1. Losses at the gene ends were 5 bases for V and 6 bases for J; bases not matched to a gene: 6. The germline gives CDR1 MNHEY, CDR2 SMNVEV (reference sequence). The length of the CDR3 is 13 residues. CDR3 DNA: TGTGCCAGCAGTCGACAGGGGTCGGGCGAGCAGTACTTC. Translation gives CASSRQGSGEQYF.

There are a few counts of this clonotype. The chain couples TRBV9 to TRBJ2-2, with D perhaps matching TRBD1 (6 bases). The CDR3 runs to 14 residues. V lost 2 bases and J 6 bases, leaving 11 bases between the germline ends. Germline values: CDR1 SGDLS, CDR2 YYNGEE. The CDR3 nucleotides read TGTGCCAGCAGCGTTTGGACAGACCCCGGGGAGCTGTTTTTT. Amino acids: CASSVWTDPGELFF.

The chain combines TRBV4-1 with TRBJ2-7; 11 bases line up with TRBD2. The CDR3 length is 16 residues. Germline CDR1 is MGHRA and CDR2 is YSYEKL. V dropped 4 bases and J dropped 8; count of bases not matched to a gene: 13. Here the CDR3 DNA reads TGCGCCAGCAGCCCCCCTTTAGCGGGGGGGCAACAAAAGCAGTACTTC. Translation: CASSPPLAGGQQKQYF.